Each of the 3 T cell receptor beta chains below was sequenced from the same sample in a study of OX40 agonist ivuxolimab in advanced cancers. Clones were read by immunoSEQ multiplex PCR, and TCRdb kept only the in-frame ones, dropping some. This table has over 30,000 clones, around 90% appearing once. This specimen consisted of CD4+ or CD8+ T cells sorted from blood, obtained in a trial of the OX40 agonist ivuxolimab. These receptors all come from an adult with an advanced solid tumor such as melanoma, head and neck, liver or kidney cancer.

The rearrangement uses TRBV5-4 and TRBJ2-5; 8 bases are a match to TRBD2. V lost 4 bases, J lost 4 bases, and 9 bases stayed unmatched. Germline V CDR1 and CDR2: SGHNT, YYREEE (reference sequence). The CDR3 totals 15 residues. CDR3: CASSLEGGGPETQYF. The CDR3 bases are TGTGCCAGCAGCCTTGAGGGCGGGGGGCCAGAGACCCAGTACTTC. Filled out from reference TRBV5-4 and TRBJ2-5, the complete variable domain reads ETGVTQSPTHLIKTRGQQVTLRCSSQSGHNTVSWYQQALGQGPQFIFQYYREEENGRGNFPPRFSGLQFPNYSSELNVNALELDDSALYLCASSLEGGGPETQYFGPGTRLLVL.

The CDR3 sequence: CAISESYGGEAFF. The CDR3 DNA is TGTGCCATCAGTGAGTCGTACGGGGGTGAAGCTTTCTTT. This chain uses TRBV10-3 with TRBJ1-1; a weak D match, TRBD1 (5 bases). Germline CDR1 ENHRY, CDR2 SYGVKD. The length of the CDR3 is 13 residues. V lost 0 bases and J 7 bases, leaving 9 bases between the germline ends.

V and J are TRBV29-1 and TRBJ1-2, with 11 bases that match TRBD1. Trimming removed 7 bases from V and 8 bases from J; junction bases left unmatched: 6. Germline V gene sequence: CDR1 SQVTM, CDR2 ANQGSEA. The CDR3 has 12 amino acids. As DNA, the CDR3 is TGCAGCGCCGGACAGGGGGCTGAGGGCTACACCTTC. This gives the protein CSAGQGAEGYTF.